This T cell receptor (beta chain) was observed in a study of shared clonotypes between healthy human individuals (dated by TCRdb to about 2020). Describing the broader study: Two women and a few men aged 18 to 49 years were included in the cohort. Different laboratories and diverse techniques were used to prepare libraries and sequence TCR repertoires, to increase sequencing depth and limit assay-specific biases. For each donor, three plates each were used for CD4 naive and CD4 memory, two plates were used for CD8 naive, and one plate was used for CD8 memory. The study deeply sequenced blood TCR repertoires of 5 or 6 healthy adults to estimate repertoire size and the extent of clonotype sharing between individuals. Leukapheresis yielded between about 0.9 and 8.9 billion PBMCs per donor. Summary of the overall study and its limitations: Naive subsets generally had larger estimated clonotype richness than memory subsets. The small number of donors limited the genetic and exposure-history diversity represented. Compared with non-shared clonotypes, the clonotypes found in all four sorted-subset donors had higher generation probabilities. Incomplete sequencing was indicated by rarefaction of sorted-subset datasets, despite the large sequencing depth. Based on pairwise subsampling, the degree of clonotype sharing among donors was expected to be affected by sequencing depth. Sharing across a few donors was observed for about 5% of naive CD4, around 3.5% of naive CD8, 2% to 2.5% of memory CD4, and around 0.42% of memory CD8 clonotypes. Only blood was sampled, and tissue TCR repertoires likely differ from those in blood.

Healthy HIV-negative adults with no recently reported acute infections or vaccinations were included as donors. Every donor was a Caucasian adult living in Nashville, Tennessee, USA. CD4+ T cells were enriched by magnetic negative selection, after which naive cells were positively selected on CD45RA and the negative fraction was taken as the memory subset. Blood was obtained by leukapheresis, after which PBMCs were separated by Ficoll-Histopaque density gradient centrifugation and cryopreserved in liquid nitrogen vapor phase. Analytical flow cytometry was used to check the purity and quantity of each magnetically sorted T cell population. Genomic DNA was isolated from each sorted fraction and quantified by UV absorbance on a Nanodrop 2000c. Using the deep immunoSEQ assay, multiplex PCR amplified TCR CDR3 regions from genomic DNA. Genomic DNA extracted from each cell subset was distributed evenly over all wells of several immunoSEQ 96-well plates, and each plate served as one replicate. For sorted subsets, roughly 200 ng genomic DNA, equal to tens of thousands of T cell genomes, was loaded into each replicate PCR. Purified libraries were quantified with a Qubit 3.0 fluorometer, sized on a Bioanalyzer 2100, and re-quantified with the KAPA Library Quantification kit. Each immunoSEQ 96-well plate was sequenced on its own single-read 150-cycle Illumina NextSeq 550 flow cell. In the authors' own workflow: Because the immunoSEQ output held only junctional sequences and lacked quality scores, the filtering could not match the filtering applied to full-length reads. Sequences were annotated with PyIR, a Python wrapper for IgBLAST v1.9, and V/J genes and CDR3 were assigned using IMGT germline references. Any read was removed if the V/J assignment was weak (E-value above 1e-6), the CDR3 was missing, or the read contained stop codons, out-of-frame junctions, or ambiguous translated residues. A V3J clonotype was defined by an identical inferred V gene, J gene, and CDR3 amino acid sequence. The percentage overlap between two repertoires was calculated by dividing the number of shared unique clonotypes by the size of the smaller repertoire. Richness of each repertoire was evaluated using RTK rarefaction, the Chao1 estimator, and Recon v2.1 estimates of unobserved clonotypes. OLGA was used to compute generation probabilities for all TCRbeta clonotypes that the gDNA method yielded from a handful of donors. TCRdb re-hosts the immuneACCESS table, in-frame sequences only. Its copies lack some clones; in the studies checked, an unresolved V gene accounts for under half of them, and the cause for the rest is not known. V, J and clone size are those of that table, while D and trimming were read from the DNA. This sample has 2 million to 2.5 million clones in its table, and roughly 92% of those were observed once. The ten largest clones represent about 0.36% of the sample.

Note on this clone: There is no known antigen for this receptor. The record has no base qualities; no much larger clone is one base away.

Trimming costs V 3 bases and J 7 bases, and their ends lie 18 bases apart. Reading from cysteine to phenylalanine, the CDR3 counts 14 amino acids. Only CDR3 DNA is held: 42 bases, read in frame from base 1. The germline V gene provides CDR1 SQVTM and CDR2 ANQGSEA. The sequence came from a young man in good health. Some clones in this sample may be carry-over from other donors' samples. Sequenced: naive CD4+ T cells from PBMCs. The sample's cell subset or site label, in plain terms: CD45RA+ positively selected. The rearrangement combines TRBV29-1 with TRBJ2-5; the D gene is perhaps TRBD1, on 6 matching bases. CDR3 sequence: CSVELTSKQGTQYF. The nucleotide sequence reads as follows: TGCAGCGTTGAGCTTACGAGCAAACAGGGGACCCAGTACTTC.